This T cell receptor (beta chain) was captured by sequencing in a study of T cells after yellow fever vaccination. MiXCR, run by TCRdb on the 5' RACE reads, gives a single entry per CDR3 protein. The data show around 250,000 distinct CDR3 sequences, with less than 8.5% seen just once and about 0.85% held by the top ten. V shed 6 bases and J 7 bases; nucleotides not matched to a gene: 3. Germline V gives CDR1 LNHNV, CDR2 YYDKDF (reference sequence). This CDR3 has 13 amino acids. This clonotype was seen more than once but under ten times. The rearrangement joins TRBV15 to TRBJ1-1; 12 bases match TRBD1. The TCR originated in a man aged 25 to 45 who received the YFV17D yellow fever vaccine. This specimen consisted of CD4+ T cells sorted from PBMCs, obtained 15 days after the yellow fever booster vaccination. CDR3 nucleotides: TGTGCCACCAGTAGGGACAGGGGGCTTGAAGCTTTCTTT. Translating gives CATSRDRGLEAFF.